One and the same sample provided the 4 T cell receptor beta chains below, sequenced in a study of vaccination effects on CD4 cells after COVID-19. Sequencing was performed with immunoSEQ multiplex PCR; in TCRdb, only in-frame clones are kept and a portion is missing. The table shows roughly 70,000 clones, with 74% occurring only once. Antigen-specific CD4+ T cells expanded by the ViraFEST assay with viral peptide pools were then sequenced. Cultured cells yielded isolated CD4+ T cells after approximately nine days. As their vaccination, participants received two doses of either BNT162b2 or mRNA-1273. Their antigen targets remain unknown. The sequences come from CD4+ T cells from PBMCs cultured with HCoV-229E spike peptides, collected after COVID-19 vaccination. All receptors derive from a human donor who received a COVID-19 vaccine.

For the CDR3, the DNA is TGCGCCAGCAGCTTCCGGGACAGCTACAATGAGCAGTTCTTC. This encodes CASSFRDSYNEQFF. This chain connects TRBV5-1 to TRBJ2-1, with TRBD1 matching 7 bases. The V and J ends lost 2 bases and 3 bases, in that order; junction bases with no gene match: 2. Per the germline V gene, CDR1 is SGHRS and CDR2 is YFSETQ. This CDR3 contains 14 residues.

V is TRBV30 and J is TRBJ1-1; TRBD1 might be the D (6 bases). The V gene lost 0 bases and the J gene lost 2 bases, with 10 bases spanning the gap. Germline-derived CDR1 and CDR2 are GTSNPN and SVGIG (reference sequence). The length of the CDR3 is 14 residues. Here the CDR3 DNA reads TGTGCCTGGAGTGTACAGGGACCAAACACTGAAGCTTTCTTT. This gives the protein CAWSVQGPNTEAFF.

CDR3 nucleotides: TGTGCCATCAGTGAGTCCCAAAATATGCAGCCCCAGCATTTT. Amino acids: CAISESQNMQPQHF. J is TRBJ1-5 and V is TRBV10-3; D is undetermined. The V gene's germline CDR1 is ENHRY and CDR2 SYGVKD. V lost 0 bases, J lost 7 bases, and 10 bases lay in between. The CDR3 extends over 14 amino acids.

The gene calls are TRBV6-5 and TRBJ1-1; no definite D call. Trimming took 6 bases from V and 3 from J, leaving 14 bases between them. Looked up from germline, CDR1 is MNHEY and CDR2 is SVGAGI. This CDR3 has 14 amino acids. CDR3 nucleotides: TGTGCCAGCAGCAGAGACGGGCTGGACACTGAAGCTTTCTTT. The encoded protein is CASSRDGLDTEAFF.